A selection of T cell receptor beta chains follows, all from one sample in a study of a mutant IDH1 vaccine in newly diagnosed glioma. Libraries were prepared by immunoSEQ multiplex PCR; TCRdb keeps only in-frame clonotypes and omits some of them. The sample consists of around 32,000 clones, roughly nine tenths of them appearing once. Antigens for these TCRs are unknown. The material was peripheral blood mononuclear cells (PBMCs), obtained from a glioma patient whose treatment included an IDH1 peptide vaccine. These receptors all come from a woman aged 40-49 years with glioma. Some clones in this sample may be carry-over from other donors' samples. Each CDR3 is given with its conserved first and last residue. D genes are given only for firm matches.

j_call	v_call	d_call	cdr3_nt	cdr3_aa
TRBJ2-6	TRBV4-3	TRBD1	TGCGCCAGCAGCCAAGCTGGACAGGGAGTCTCTGGGGCCAACGTCCTGACTTTC	CASSQAGQGVSGANVLTF
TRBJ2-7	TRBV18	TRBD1	TGTGCCAGCTCACCGGGGACAGGGAATGGGTACGAGCAGTACTTC	CASSPGTGNGYEQYF
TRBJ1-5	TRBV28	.	TGTGCCAGCAGTTTGGGGCAGGGATATCGTCAGCCCCAGCATTTT	CASSLGQGYRQPQHF
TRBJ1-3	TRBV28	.	TGTGCCAGCAGGAACAGGGCCTCTGGAAACACCATATATTTT	CASRNRASGNTIYF
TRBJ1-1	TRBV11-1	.	TGTGCCAGCAAGGTGGCAGGGGTGAACACTGAAGCTTTCTTT	CASKVAGVNTEAFF
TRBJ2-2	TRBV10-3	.	TGTGCCATCAGTCCGGAACAGCCAAACACCGGGGAGCTGTTTTTT	CAISPEQPNTGELFF
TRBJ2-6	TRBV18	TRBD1	TGTGCCAGCTCACCAAGGTGGGACAGGGCCTCTGGGGCCAACGTCCTGACTTTC	CASSPRWDRASGANVLTF
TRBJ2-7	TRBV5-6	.	TGTGCCAGCAGCTTGGTGTCAGCGATCTACGAGCAGTACTTC	CASSLVSAIYEQYF
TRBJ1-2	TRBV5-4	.	TGTGCCAGCAGCCCCCCTGATGCACCAGGCCCCGGCTACACCTTC	CASSPPDAPGPGYTF
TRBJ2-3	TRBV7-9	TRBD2	TGTGCCAGCAGCTTCCCGATGACTAGCGGGATCGGCACAGATACGCAGTATTTT	CASSFPMTSGIGTDTQYF
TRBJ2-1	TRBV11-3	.	TGTGCCAGCAGCTTAAGGGATAGTGAGCAGTTCTTC	CASSLRDSEQFF
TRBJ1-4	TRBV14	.	TGTGCCAGCAGCCAAGATGTGGGGGCGGGCGAAAAACTGTTTTTT	CASSQDVGAGEKLFF
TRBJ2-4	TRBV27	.	TGTGCCAGCGGCGAGCTAGCCAAAAACATTCAGTACTTC	CASGELAKNIQYF
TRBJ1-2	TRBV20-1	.	TGCAGTGTTAGGATCGTCTATGGCTACACCTTC	CSVRIVYGYTF
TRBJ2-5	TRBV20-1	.	TGCAGCGGGGGGACCCAGTACTTC	CSGGTQYF
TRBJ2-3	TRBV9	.	TGTGCCAGCAGCGTAGGGCAACAGCCAGGCGCACATACGCAGTATTTT	CASSVGQQPGAHTQYF
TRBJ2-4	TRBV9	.	TGTGCCAGCAGCGAGGGGGGGGCCAAAAACATTCAGTACTTC	CASSEGGAKNIQYF
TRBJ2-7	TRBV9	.	TGTGCCAGCAGCGTTTCCGAGGGATTAGGCTACGAGCAGTACTTC	CASSVSEGLGYEQYF